Detailed here is one TCR beta chain. Its antigen is undetermined. TCRdb keeps only in-frame clones here, not all; method: immunoSEQ multiplex PCR. The sample shows 65,000 to 85,000 clones, more than 70% of them seen only once. The sample originates from a study of T cell responses to AZD1222 COVID-19 vaccine. General observations from the study: The repertoires were collected only after the peak T cell response.

Per germline, CDR1 KGHSH and CDR2 LQKENI. This CDR3 has 13 residues. V was clipped by 8 bases and J by 3 bases, with 11 bases between them. This TCR was sampled from an adult in good health. The material was peripheral blood, obtained on day 0 of AZD1222 vaccination. The chain joins TRBV18 to TRBJ1-5, with no clear D. CDR3 in amino acids: CASKDGNNQPQHF. In DNA form, the CDR3 reads TGTGCCAGCAAAGACGGGAACAATCAGCCCCAGCATTTT. The full variable domain, its missing parts supplied by reference TRBV18 and TRBJ1-5, is NAGVMQNPRHLVRRRGQEARLRCSPMKGHSHVYWYRQLPEEGLKFMVYLQKENIIDESGMPKERFSAEFPKEGPSILRIQQVVRGDSAAYFCASKDGNNQPQHFGDGTRLSIL.